This T cell receptor (beta chain) was sequenced in a study of OX40 agonist ivuxolimab in advanced cancers. The table came from immunoSEQ multiplex PCR; TCRdb's copy has only in-frame clones and leaves some out. The data contain tens of thousands of clones, approximately 91% of them singletons. V lost 0 bases and J 4 bases, leaving 16 bases between the germline ends. There are 17 residues in the CDR3. Germline CDR1 is PRHDT and CDR2 is FYEKMQ (reference sequence). The chain joins TRBV13 to TRBJ1-5; unclear D gene. This TCR came from an adult with an advanced solid tumor such as melanoma, head and neck, liver or kidney cancer. Source: CD4+ or CD8+ T cells sorted from blood, taken in a trial of the OX40 agonist ivuxolimab. The CDR3 bases are TGTGCCAGCAGCTTAGGCCTAGGGCCCGGGGTAAATCAGCCCCAGCATTTT. Translation gives CASSLGLGPGVNQPQHF.